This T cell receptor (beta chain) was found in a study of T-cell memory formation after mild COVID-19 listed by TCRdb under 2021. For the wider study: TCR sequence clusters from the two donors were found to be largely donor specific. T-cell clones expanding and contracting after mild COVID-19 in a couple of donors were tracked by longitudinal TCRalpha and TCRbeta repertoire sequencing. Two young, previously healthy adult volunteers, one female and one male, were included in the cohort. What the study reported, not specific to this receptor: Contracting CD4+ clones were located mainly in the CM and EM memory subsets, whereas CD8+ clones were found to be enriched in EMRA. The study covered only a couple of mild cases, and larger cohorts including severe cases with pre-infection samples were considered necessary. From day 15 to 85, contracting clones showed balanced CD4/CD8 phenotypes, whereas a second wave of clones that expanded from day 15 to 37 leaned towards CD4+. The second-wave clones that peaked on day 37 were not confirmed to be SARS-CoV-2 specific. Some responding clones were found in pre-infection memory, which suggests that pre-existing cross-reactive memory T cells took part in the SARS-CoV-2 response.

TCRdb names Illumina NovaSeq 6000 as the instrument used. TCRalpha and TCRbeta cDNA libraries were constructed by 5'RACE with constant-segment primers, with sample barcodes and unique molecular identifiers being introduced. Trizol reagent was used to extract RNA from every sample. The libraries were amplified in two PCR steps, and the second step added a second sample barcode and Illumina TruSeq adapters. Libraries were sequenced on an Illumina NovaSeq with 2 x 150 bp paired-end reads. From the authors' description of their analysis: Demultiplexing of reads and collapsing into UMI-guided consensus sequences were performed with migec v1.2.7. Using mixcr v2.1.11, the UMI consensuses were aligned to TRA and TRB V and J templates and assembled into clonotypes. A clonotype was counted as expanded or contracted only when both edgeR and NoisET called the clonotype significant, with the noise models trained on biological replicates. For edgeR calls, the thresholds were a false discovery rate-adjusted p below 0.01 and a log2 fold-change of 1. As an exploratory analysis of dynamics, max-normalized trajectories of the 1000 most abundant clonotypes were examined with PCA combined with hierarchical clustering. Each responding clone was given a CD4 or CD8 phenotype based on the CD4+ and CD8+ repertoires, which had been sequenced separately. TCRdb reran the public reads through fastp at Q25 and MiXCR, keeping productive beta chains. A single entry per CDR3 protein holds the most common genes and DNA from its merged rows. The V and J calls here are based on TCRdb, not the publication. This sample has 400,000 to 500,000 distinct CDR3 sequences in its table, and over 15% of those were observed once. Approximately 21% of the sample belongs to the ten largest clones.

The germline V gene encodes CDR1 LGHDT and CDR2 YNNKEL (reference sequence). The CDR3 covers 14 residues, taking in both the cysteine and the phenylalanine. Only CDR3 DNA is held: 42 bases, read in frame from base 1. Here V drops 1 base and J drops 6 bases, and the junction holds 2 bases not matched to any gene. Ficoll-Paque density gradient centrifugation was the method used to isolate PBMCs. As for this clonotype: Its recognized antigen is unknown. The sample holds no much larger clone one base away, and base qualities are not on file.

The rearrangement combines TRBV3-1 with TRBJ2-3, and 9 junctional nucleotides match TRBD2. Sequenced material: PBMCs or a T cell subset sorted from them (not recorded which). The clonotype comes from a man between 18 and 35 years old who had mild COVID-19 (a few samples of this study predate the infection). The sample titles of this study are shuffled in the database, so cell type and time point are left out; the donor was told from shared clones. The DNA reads TGTGCCAGCAGCCAAGTTGGGACTAGCGATACGCAGTATTTT. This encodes CASSQVGTSDTQYF.